Below are 29 T cell receptor beta chains sequenced from a single sample in a study of blood T cell repertoires in COVID-19. Data came from immunoSEQ multiplex PCR; TCRdb stores just in-frame clones and leaves some out. In the table there are about 290,000 clones, 75% to 90% of which are singletons. The source material was peripheral blood. These TCRs come from a woman under 40 with active or convalescent COVID-19.

J is TRBJ1-1 and V is TRBV9; a possible D gene is TRBD1 (5 bases). The germline CDR1 and CDR2 sequences are SGDLS and YYNGEE. This CDR3 contains 14 residues. Trimming pared 4 bases from V and 4 bases from J, leaving 14 bases between. CDR3 loop: CASSNSGGPTEAFF. The CDR3 DNA sequence: TGTGCCAGCAGCAACTCGGGGGGACCCACTGAAGCTTTCTTT.

The chain couples TRBV3-1 (or the pseudogene TRBV3-2) to TRBJ1-2; 10 bases agree with TRBD1. This CDR3 has 15 amino acids. The V gene's germline CDR1 is LGHDT and CDR2 YNNKEL (reference sequence). The V segment lost 1 base and the J segment 3 bases; nucleotides outside the gene matches: 2. The CDR3 loop is CASSQGTGGDYGYTF. CDR3 coding DNA: TGTGCCAGCAGCCAAGGGACAGGGGGTGACTATGGCTACACCTTC.

The chain combines TRBV12-3 or TRBV12-4 with TRBJ1-2, with D uncertain. The CDR3 contains 12 residues. Trimming cost V 3 bases and J 8 bases, with 10 bases left between them. CDR3 nucleotide sequence: TGTGCCAGCAGTTTCGCGGGGAACGGCTACACCTTC. This sequence encodes CASSFAGNGYTF.

CDR3 coding DNA: TGTGCCAGCAGGCCGGGACTCCTTACGGGTACGCAGTATTTT. This translates into CASRPGLLTGTQYF. This rearrangement joins TRBV6-5 to TRBJ2-3; tentatively, D is TRBD2 (6 bases). In germline, CDR1 is MNHEY, CDR2 SVGAGI. V was shortened by 6 bases and J by 8 bases, with 18 bases between the two germline ends. The CDR3 loop spans 14 amino acids.

J is TRBJ1-1 and V is TRBV5-1; D is undetermined. Between the trimmed V and J ends, which lost 1 base and 5 bases, there was a span of 15 bases. Germline lookup yields CDR1 SGHRS and CDR2 YFSETQ. CDR3 size: 15 residues. CDR3 region: CASSLRGGRETEAFF. CDR3 DNA: TGCGCCAGCAGCTTGCGTGGAGGGCGGGAGACTGAAGCTTTCTTT.

CDR3 in DNA: TGTGCCAGCAGCCGCGGGGTATACACCGGGGAGCTGTTTTTT. It codes for CASSRGVYTGELFF. V is TRBV3-1 (or the pseudogene TRBV3-2) and J is TRBJ2-2, with TRBD2 as a possible D gene (6 bases). The CDR3 totals 14 residues. The V gene lost 4 bases and the J gene lost 3 bases, with 9 bases spanning the gap. CDR1 and CDR2 from the germline V gene are LGHDT and YNNKEL (reference sequence).

A note on this clone: The same CDR3 arises from other DNA sequences in this sample as well. The rearrangement links TRBV19 to TRBJ1-5, with a possible D match to TRBD1 (5 bases). Germline CDR1 LNHDA, CDR2 SQIVND (reference sequence). The CDR3 has 13 amino acids. Trimming took 1 base from V and 6 from J, leaving 7 bases between them. The CDR3 nucleotides are TGTGCCAGTAGTATAGTGGGGGGTCAGCCCCAGCATTTT. Its translation is CASSIVGGQPQHF. Filled out from reference TRBV19 and TRBJ1-5, the complete variable domain reads DGGITQSPKYLFRKEGQNVTLSCEQNLNHDAMYWYRQDPGQGLRLIYYSQIVNDFQKGDIAEGYSVSREKKESFPLTVTSAQKNPTAFYLCASSIVGGQPQHFGDGTRLSIL.

The chain joins TRBV7-2 to TRBJ1-2; D is possibly TRBD1 (5 bases). The V gene's germline CDR1 is SGHTA and CDR2 FQGNSA. The germline V and J ends were trimmed by 4 bases and 6 bases, with 15 bases remaining between them. The CDR3 has 14 residues. The CDR3 bases are TGTGCCAGCAGCTCGCAGGGTATTGACGATGGCTACACCTTC. As protein: CASSSQGIDDGYTF.

The J gene is TRBJ2-4, the V gene TRBV27; 9 bases line up with TRBD1. Germline CDR1 MNHEY, CDR2 SMNVEV (reference sequence). V lost 8 bases to trimming and J lost 9 bases; unmatched junction nucleotides: 11. This CDR3 comprises 14 residues. This chain's CDR3 is CASGQGGQGAIQYF. The CDR3 nucleotides read TGTGCCAGCGGTCAAGGGGGACAGGGAGCCATTCAGTACTTC.

This chain uses TRBV19 with TRBJ1-1, with TRBD1 as a possible D gene (6 bases). The CDR3 spans 15 residues. The germline V and J ends were trimmed by 5 bases and 4 bases, with 17 bases remaining between them. Germline V CDR1 and CDR2: LNHDA, SQIVND (reference sequence). The CDR3 here is CASSGRRIRGTEAFF. The CDR3 nucleotides read TGTGCCAGTAGTGGCAGACGGATCAGGGGCACTGAAGCTTTCTTT. Based on the CDR3 plus reference TRBV19 and TRBJ1-1, the full variable domain is DGGITQSPKYLFRKEGQNVTLSCEQNLNHDAMYWYRQDPGQGLRLIYYSQIVNDFQKGDIAEGYSVSREKKESFPLTVTSAQKNPTAFYLCASSGRRIRGTEAFFGQGTRLTVV.

The gene calls are TRBV7-2 and TRBJ2-7; 7 nucleotides align to TRBD1. The length of the CDR3 is 13 residues. Germline V gene data show CDR1 as SGHTA and CDR2 as FQGNSA. V lost 4 bases, J lost 6 bases, and 6 bases stayed unmatched. CDR3 bases: TGTGCCAGCAGCTCCCAACACAGGGGCGAGCAGTACTTC. It specifies CASSSQHRGEQYF.

The rearrangement joins TRBV19 to TRBJ2-3; D uncertain. The V and J ends lost 1 base and 3 bases respectively, with 2 bases between them. Germline CDR1 is LNHDA and CDR2 is SQIVND (reference sequence). The CDR3 sequence is 12 residues long. CDR3 sequence reads: CASSIATDTQYF. As DNA, the CDR3 is TGTGCCAGTAGTATAGCGACAGATACGCAGTATTTT.

This sequence joins TRBV6-5 and TRBJ1-3, with D hard to call. CDR1 MNHEY and CDR2 SVGAGI come from the germline V gene. The ends were cut back, 1 base at V and 0 bases at J, with 7 bases in the middle. The CDR3 runs to 15 residues. As DNA, the CDR3 is TGTGCCAGCAGTTACTTACCGAGCTCTGGAAACACCATATATTTT. Translating gives CASSYLPSSGNTIYF.

This clone is a singleton in its sample. The chain recombines TRBV7-3 with TRBJ1-1, with D possibly matching TRBD1 (5 bases). The CDR3 is 14 residues long. Germline V gives CDR1 SGHTA, CDR2 FQGTGA. Trimming cost V 5 bases and J 6 bases, with 16 bases left between them. The chain's CDR3 is CASSRRGGDSEAFF. Written as DNA, the CDR3 is TGTGCCAGCAGCCGTCGAGGCGGGGACTCTGAAGCTTTCTTT.

V usage is TRBV27 and J usage is TRBJ1-4; 7 nucleotides align to TRBD1. Germline CDR1 and CDR2: MNHEY and SMNVEV (reference sequence). This CDR3 comprises 18 residues. Losses at the gene ends were 6 bases for V and 8 bases for J; bases not matched to a gene: 21. CDR3 nucleotides: TGTGCCAGCAGAGTTTATGCCCACCCTCAGGGGGTAGGGGAAAAACTGTTTTTT. Protein: CASRVYAHPQGVGEKLFF. The full variable domain, in which reference TRBV27 and TRBJ1-4 provide the parts outside the CDR3, is EAQVTQNPRYLITVTGKKLTVTCSQNMNHEYMSWYRQDPGLGLRQIYYSMNVEVTDKGDVPEGYKVSRKEKRNFPLILESPSPNQTSLYFCASRVYAHPQGVGEKLFFGSGTQLSVL.

V is TRBV9 and J is TRBJ1-1; D is possibly TRBD1 (5 bases). The V and J ends lost 3 bases and 0 bases respectively, with 12 bases between them. Germline loops: CDR1 SGDLS, CDR2 YYNGEE. The length of the CDR3 is 15 residues. DNA for the CDR3: TGTGCCAGCAGCGGAAAAGGGACTGTGAACACTGAAGCTTTCTTT. Translated, it gives CASSGKGTVNTEAFF.

This clone occurred a few times. This sequence joins TRBV11-2 and TRBJ2-7, with 7 bases matching TRBD1. This CDR3 is 15 amino acids long. V shed 1 base and J 2 bases; nucleotides not matched to a gene: 5. The germline V gene has CDR1 SGHAT and CDR2 FQNNGV. CDR3 sequence reads: CASSLASGQAYEQYF. The CDR3 nucleotides read TGTGCCAGCAGCTTAGCGTCAGGACAGGCCTACGAGCAGTACTTC.

This clone was recorded once. CDR3: CASSPAGPQGSYF. The DNA of the CDR3 is TGTGCCAGCAGTCCCGCGGGGCCCCAGGGATCGTACTTC. V and J are TRBV6-2 or TRBV6-3 and TRBJ2-7, with D maybe TRBD2 (6 bases). The CDR3 extends over 13 amino acids. The germline V gene encodes CDR1 MNHEY and CDR2 SVGEGT. With 5 bases removed from V and 12 bases from J, the gap between germline ends came to 20 bases.

This chain connects TRBV7-3 to TRBJ2-2; 9 bases line up with TRBD2. V trimming: 5 bases; J trimming: 0 bases; junction bases outside the gene matches: 7. The CDR3 consists of 17 residues. Germline values: CDR1 SGHTA, CDR2 FQGTGA. Here the CDR3 reads CASSPPTSGTNTGELFF. In nucleotides, the CDR3 is TGTGCCAGCAGCCCTCCGACTAGCGGAACGAACACCGGGGAGCTGTTTTTT.

The chain recombines TRBV4-2 with TRBJ1-2; TRBD1 might be the D (6 bases). The CDR3 spans 15 residues. With 1 base removed from V and 2 bases from J, the gap between germline ends came to 11 bases. Germline V gene data show CDR1 as LGHNA and CDR2 as YNFKEQ. DNA of the CDR3: TGTGCCAGCAGCCAAGTGGGGGACAACAACTATGGCTACACCTTC. Translating it yields CASSQVGDNNYGYTF.

The rearrangement uses TRBV18 and TRBJ1-6; weak D call: TRBD1 (5 bases). Germline CDR1 KGHSH, CDR2 LQKENI. V lost 3 bases and J 0 bases, leaving 9 bases between the germline ends. CDR3 length: 16 amino acids. The CDR3 DNA reads TGTGCCAGCTCACCGTACAGGTCCTCCTATAATTCACCCCTCCACTTT. Residues: CASSPYRSSYNSPLHF.

This clone was detected once. The CDR3 nucleotides read TGCGCCAGCAGCCCACTACCCGGACTAGCGGGGGGGCGAACAGATACGCAGTATTTT. This encodes CASSPLPGLAGGRTDTQYF. The chain joins TRBV5-1 to TRBJ2-3, with TRBD2 identical over 15 bases. Germline assignment: CDR1 SGHRS and CDR2 YFSETQ. The V segment lost 4 bases and the J segment 3 bases; nucleotides outside the gene matches: 12. This CDR3 comprises 19 residues.

The chain employs TRBV5-5 and TRBJ1-5, with D hard to call. Trimming shortened V by 2 bases and J by 0 bases, and 12 bases separated the two germline ends. From germline, CDR1 is SGHKS and CDR2 YYEKEE (reference sequence). The CDR3 is 16 residues long. The CDR3 region has the DNA TGTGCCAGCAGCTTAGGTAGAGGCGGTAGCAATCAGCCCCAGCATTTT. It is translated as CASSLGRGGSNQPQHF.

This clone was seen a few times. The rearrangement joins TRBV19 to TRBJ1-6; D might be TRBD1 (6 bases). The CDR3 is 14 residues long. From germline, CDR1 is LNHDA and CDR2 SQIVND (reference sequence). Trimming removed 4 bases from V and 9 bases from J, with 13 bases in between. This chain's CDR3 is CASSTGQKFSPLHF. In DNA, the CDR3 is TGTGCCAGTAGTACTGGACAGAAATTTTCACCCCTCCACTTT.

The chain carries TRBV10-2 and TRBJ1-1, with TRBD1 matching over 7 bases. This CDR3 spans 13 amino acids. V lost 6 bases, J lost 11 bases, and 12 bases stayed unmatched. Germline V lookup: CDR1 WSHSY, CDR2 SAAADI. The CDR3 region is CASRLIDRERAFF. In nucleotides, the CDR3 is TGCGCCAGCAGACTGATCGACAGGGAGCGGGCTTTCTTT.

The chain combines TRBV7-3 with TRBJ2-3; TRBD2 aligns across 9 bases. This CDR3 contains 15 residues. Trimming at V came to 5 bases and at J to 2 bases, leaving 5 bases not matched to a gene. Germline CDR1 SGHTA, CDR2 FQGTGA. CDR3 in DNA: TGTGCCAGCAGCGGCGCGGGGGGGCCCACAGATACGCAGTATTTT. It translates to CASSGAGGPTDTQYF.

The chain uses TRBV7-9 and TRBJ1-4; tentatively, D is TRBD1 (5 bases). This CDR3 has 12 amino acids. The V end was cut by 7 bases, the J end by 6 bases, with 9 bases between. Germline V gives CDR1 SEHNR, CDR2 FQNEAQ (reference sequence). The CDR3, as DNA: TGTGCCAGCACCCGGGGGGATGAAAAACTGTTTTTT. Its translation is CASTRGDEKLFF.

This clone was observed a single time. A far more abundant clone sits one base away, making this likely a read error. The identical CDR3 is also encoded by other nucleotide sequences in the sample. This chain uses TRBV6-2 or TRBV6-3 with TRBJ2-6, with 9 positions matching TRBD2. Per the germline V gene, CDR1 is MNHEY and CDR2 is SVGEGT. The CDR3 loop spans 16 amino acids. DNA for the CDR3: TGTGCCTGCAGTTTTCGCGGGGGGGCCGGGGCCAACGTCCTGACTTTC. Its translation is CACSFRGGAGANVLTF.

The chain recombines TRBV9 with TRBJ1-4, with unresolved D. V was cut by 4 bases and J by 5 bases, with 15 bases left in between. The CDR3 spans 15 residues. Germline-derived CDR1 and CDR2 are SGDLS and YYNGEE. This chain's CDR3 is CASSLAAGANEKLFF. In nucleotides, the CDR3 is TGTGCCAGCAGCCTGGCTGCAGGCGCAAATGAAAAACTGTTTTTT.